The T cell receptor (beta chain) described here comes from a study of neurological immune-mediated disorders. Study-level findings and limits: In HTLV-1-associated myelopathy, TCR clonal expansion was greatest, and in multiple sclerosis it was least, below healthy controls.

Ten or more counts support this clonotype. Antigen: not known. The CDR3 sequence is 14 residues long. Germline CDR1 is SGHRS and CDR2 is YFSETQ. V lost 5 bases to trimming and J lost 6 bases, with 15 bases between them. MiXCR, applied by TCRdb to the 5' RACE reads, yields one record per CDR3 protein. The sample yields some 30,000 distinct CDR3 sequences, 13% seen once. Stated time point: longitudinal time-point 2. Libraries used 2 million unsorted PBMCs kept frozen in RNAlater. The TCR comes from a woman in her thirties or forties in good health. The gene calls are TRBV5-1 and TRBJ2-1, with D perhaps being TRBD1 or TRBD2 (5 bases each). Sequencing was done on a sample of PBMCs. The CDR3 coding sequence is TGCGCCAGCAGTAGCGCAGGGCGGATCAATGAGCAGTTCTTC. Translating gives CASSSAGRINEQFF.